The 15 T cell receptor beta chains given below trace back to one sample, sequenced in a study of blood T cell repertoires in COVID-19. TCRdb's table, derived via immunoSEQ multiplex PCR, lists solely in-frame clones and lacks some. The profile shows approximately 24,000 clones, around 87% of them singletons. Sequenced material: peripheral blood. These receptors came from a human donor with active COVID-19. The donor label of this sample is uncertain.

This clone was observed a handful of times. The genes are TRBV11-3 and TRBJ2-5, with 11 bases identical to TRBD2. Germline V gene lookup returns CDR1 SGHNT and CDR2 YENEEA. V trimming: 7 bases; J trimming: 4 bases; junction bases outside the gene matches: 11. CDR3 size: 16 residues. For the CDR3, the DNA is TGTGCCAGCACCCTCGATAGCGGGAGGGCCTCAGAGACCCAGTACTTC. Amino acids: CASTLDSGRASETQYF.

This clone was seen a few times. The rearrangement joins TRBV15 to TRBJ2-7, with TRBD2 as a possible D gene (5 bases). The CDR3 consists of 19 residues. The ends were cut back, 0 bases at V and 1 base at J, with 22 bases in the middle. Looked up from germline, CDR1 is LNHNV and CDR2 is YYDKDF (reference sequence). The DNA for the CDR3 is TGTGCCACCAGCAGAGATAAGTTAATTAGGCGGACTGAGTCCTACGAGCAGTACTTC. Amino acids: CATSRDKLIRRTESYEQYF. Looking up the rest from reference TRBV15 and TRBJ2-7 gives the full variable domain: DAMVIQNPRYQVTQFGKPVTLSCSQTLNHNVMYWYQQKSSQAPKLLFHYYDKDFNNEADTPDNFQSRRPNTSFCFLDIRSPGLGDTAMYLCATSRDKLIRRTESYEQYFGPGTRLTVT.

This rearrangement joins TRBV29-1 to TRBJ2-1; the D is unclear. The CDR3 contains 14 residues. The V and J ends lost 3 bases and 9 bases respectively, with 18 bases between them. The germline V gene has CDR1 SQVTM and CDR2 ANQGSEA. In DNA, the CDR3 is TGCAGCGTTGATGGCCTGCCGTCGCGCGGTGAGCAGTTCTTC. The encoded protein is CSVDGLPSRGEQFF.

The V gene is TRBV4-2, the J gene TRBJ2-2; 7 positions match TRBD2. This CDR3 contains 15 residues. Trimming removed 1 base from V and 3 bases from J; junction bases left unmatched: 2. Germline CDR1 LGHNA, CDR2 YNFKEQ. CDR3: CASSQVRGDTGELFF. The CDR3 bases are TGTGCCAGCAGCCAAGTCCGGGGGGACACCGGGGAGCTGTTTTTT.

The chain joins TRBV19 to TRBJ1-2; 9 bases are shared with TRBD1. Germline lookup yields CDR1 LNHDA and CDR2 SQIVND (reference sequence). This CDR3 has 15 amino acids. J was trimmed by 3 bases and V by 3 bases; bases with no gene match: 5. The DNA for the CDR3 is TGTGCCAGTAGTATCAAGGGACAGGGAGACTATGGCTACACCTTC. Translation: CASSIKGQGDYGYTF.

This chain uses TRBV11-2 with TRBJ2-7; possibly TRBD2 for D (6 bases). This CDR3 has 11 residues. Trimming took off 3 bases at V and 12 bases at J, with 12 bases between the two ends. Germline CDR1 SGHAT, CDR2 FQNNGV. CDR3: CASSLGLASYF. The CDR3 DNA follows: TGTGCCAGCAGCTTGGGACTCGCTTCGTACTTC. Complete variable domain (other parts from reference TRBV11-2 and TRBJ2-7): EAGVAQSPRYKIIEKRQSVAFWCNPISGHATLYWYQQILGQGPKLLIQFQNNGVVDDSQLPKDRFSAERLKGVDSTLKIQPAKLEDSAVYLCASSLGLASYFGPGTRLTVT.

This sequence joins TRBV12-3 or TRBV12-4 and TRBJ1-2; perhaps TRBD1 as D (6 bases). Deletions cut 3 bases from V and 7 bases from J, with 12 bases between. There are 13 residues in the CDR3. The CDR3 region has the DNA TGTGCCAGCAGTTTGGGGGGGGCGCGTGGCTACACCTTC. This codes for CASSLGGARGYTF.

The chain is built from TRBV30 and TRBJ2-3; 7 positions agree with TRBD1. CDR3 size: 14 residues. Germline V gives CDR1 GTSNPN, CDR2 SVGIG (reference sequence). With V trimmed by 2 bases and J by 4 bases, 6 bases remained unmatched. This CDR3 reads CAWSRGGVPDTQYF. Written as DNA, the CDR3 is TGTGCCTGGAGTCGAGGGGGCGTTCCAGATACGCAGTATTTT. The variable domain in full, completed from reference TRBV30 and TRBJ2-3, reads SQTIHQWPATLVQPVGSPLSLECTVEGTSNPNLYWYRQAAGRGLQLLFYSVGIGQISSEVPQNLSASRPQDRQFILSSKKLLLSDSGFYLCAWSRGGVPDTQYFGPGTRLTVL.

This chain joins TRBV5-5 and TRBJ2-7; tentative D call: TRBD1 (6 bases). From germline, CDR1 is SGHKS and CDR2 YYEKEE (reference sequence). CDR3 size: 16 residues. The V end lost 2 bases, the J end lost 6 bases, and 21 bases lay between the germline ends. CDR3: CASSFGGRGPIVEQYF. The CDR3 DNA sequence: TGTGCCAGCAGCTTCGGAGGCAGGGGTCCTATAGTCGAGCAGTACTTC.

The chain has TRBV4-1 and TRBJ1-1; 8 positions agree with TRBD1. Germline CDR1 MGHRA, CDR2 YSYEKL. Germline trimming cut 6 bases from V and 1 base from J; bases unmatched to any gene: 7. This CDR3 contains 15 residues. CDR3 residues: CASSQSGQGNTEAFF. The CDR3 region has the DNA TGCGCCAGCAGTCAATCCGGACAGGGGAACACTGAAGCTTTCTTT.

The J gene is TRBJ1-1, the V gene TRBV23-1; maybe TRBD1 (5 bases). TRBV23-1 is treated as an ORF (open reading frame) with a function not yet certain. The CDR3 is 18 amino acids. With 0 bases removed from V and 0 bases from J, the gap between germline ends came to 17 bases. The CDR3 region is CASSQSAPPTAMNTEAFF. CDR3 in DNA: TGCGCCAGCAGTCAATCTGCCCCCCCGACAGCCATGAACACTGAAGCTTTCTTT.

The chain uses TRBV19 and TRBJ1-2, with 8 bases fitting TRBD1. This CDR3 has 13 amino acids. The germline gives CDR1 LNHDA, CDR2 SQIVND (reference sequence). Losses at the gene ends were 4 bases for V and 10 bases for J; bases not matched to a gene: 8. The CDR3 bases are TGTGCCAGTAGTACCGGACAGGGACGGGTCTACACCTTC. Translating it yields CASSTGQGRVYTF.

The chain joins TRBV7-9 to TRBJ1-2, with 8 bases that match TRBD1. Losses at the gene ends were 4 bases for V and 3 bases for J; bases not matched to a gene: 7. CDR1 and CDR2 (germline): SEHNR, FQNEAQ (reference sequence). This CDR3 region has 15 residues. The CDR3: CASSSDRVIDYGYTF. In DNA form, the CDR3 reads TGTGCCAGCAGCTCGGACAGGGTAATCGACTATGGCTACACCTTC.

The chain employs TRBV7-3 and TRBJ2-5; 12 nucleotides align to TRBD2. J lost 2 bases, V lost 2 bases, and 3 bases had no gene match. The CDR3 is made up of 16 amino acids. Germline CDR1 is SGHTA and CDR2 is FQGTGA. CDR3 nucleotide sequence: TGTGCCAGCAGCTTAGGCCTAGCGGGGGGGCAAGAGACCCAGTACTTC. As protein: CASSLGLAGGQETQYF.

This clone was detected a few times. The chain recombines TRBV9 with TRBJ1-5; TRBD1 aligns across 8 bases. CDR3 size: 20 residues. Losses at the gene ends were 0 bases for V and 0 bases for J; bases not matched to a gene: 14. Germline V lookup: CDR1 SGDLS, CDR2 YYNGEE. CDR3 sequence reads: CASSVGRPGGTFYSNQPQHF. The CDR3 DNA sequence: TGTGCCAGCAGCGTAGGGAGACCAGGGGGCACCTTCTATAGCAATCAGCCCCAGCATTTT.